The clone carrying this TCR beta chain was observed a single time. The V end was cut by 3 bases, the J end by 6 bases, with 12 bases between. The CDR3 runs to 14 residues. CDR1 WSHSY and CDR2 SAAADI come from the germline V gene. Authors' processing steps: Scientists estimated how many nucleated cells there were by amplifying reference gene primers. Sequenced by immunoSEQ multiplex PCR; TCRdb stores in-frame clones only, minus some. V and J calls and clone size are given by that table; D and trimming were obtained from the DNA. This sample has about 36,000 clones, with around 80% found just once. This record comes from a study of blood T cell repertoires in COVID-19.

The source material was peripheral blood. V usage is TRBV10-2 and J usage is TRBJ2-1, with D possibly matching TRBD1 (5 bases). This sequence originates from a man in his fifties or sixties with acute or convalescent COVID-19. CDR3 amino acids: CASSEGFRGNEQFF. The CDR3, as DNA: TGCGCCAGCAGTGAAGGGTTTAGGGGCAATGAGCAGTTCTTC.